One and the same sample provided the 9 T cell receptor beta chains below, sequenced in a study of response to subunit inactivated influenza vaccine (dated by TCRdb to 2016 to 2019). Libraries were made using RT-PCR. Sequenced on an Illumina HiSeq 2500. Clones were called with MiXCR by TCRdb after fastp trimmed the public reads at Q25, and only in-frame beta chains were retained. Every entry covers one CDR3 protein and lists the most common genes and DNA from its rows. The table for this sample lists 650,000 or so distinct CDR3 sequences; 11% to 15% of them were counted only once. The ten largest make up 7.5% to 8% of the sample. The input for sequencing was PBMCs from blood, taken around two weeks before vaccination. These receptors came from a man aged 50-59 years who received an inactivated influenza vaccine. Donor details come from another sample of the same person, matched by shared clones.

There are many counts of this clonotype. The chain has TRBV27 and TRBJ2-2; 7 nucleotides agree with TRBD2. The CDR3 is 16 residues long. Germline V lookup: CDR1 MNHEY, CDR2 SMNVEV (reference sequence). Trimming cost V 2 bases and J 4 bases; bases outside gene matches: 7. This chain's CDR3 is CASSLRGRVGTGELFF. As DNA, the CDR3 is TGTGCCAGCAGTTTACGTGGGAGGGTTGGCACCGGGGAGCTGTTTTTT.

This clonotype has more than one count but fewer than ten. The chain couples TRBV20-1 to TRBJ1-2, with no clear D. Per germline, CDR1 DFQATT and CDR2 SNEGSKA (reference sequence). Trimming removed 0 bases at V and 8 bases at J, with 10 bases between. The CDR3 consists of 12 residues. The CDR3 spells CSARDLTSGYTF. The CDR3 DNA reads TGCAGTGCTAGAGATTTGACGAGCGGCTACACCTTC.

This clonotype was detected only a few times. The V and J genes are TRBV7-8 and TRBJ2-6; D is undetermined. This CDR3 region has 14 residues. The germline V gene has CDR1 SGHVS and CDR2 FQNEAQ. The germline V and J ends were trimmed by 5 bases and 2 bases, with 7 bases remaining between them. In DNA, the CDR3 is TGTGCCAGCAGCACCACAACTGGGGCCAACGTCCTGACTTTC. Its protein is CASSTTTGANVLTF.

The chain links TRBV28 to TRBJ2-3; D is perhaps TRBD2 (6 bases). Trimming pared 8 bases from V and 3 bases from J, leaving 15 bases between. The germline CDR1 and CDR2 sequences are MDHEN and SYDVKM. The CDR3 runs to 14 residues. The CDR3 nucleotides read TGTGCCAGCGCCCCCCTCGCGGGGACAGATACGCAGTATTTT. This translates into CASAPLAGTDTQYF.

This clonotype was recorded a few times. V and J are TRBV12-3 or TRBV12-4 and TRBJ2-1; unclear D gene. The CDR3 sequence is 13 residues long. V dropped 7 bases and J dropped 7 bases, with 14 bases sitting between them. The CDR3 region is CASTSLTHNEQFF. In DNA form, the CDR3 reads TGTGCCAGCACCTCCCTTACACATAATGAGCAGTTCTTC.

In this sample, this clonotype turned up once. The CDR3 here is CASSHPGTEETQYF. In DNA form, the CDR3 reads TGTGCCAGCTCACACCCCGGGACCGAAGAGACCCAGTACTTC. V usage is TRBV18 and J usage is TRBJ2-5; D may be TRBD1 or TRBD2 (5 bases each). CDR1 KGHSH and CDR2 LQKENI come from the germline V gene. The V and J ends lost 4 bases and 3 bases respectively, with 12 bases between them. This CDR3 contains 14 residues.

The CDR3 is CASSLSVGGLTYEQYF. CDR3 bases: TGTGCCAGCAGTTTATCGGTGGGGGGCTTGACCTACGAGCAGTACTTC. The V and J genes are TRBV28 and TRBJ2-7; D could derive from TRBD1 or TRBD2 (6 bases each). Germline V gene sequence: CDR1 MDHEN, CDR2 SYDVKM. The CDR3 has 16 amino acids. Trimming left V 1 base short and J 2 bases short, with 15 bases between.

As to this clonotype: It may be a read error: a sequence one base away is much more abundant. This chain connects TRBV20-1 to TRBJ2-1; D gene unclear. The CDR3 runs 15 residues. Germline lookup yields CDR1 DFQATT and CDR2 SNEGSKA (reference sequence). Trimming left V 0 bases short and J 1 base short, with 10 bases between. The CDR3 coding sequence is TGCAGTGCTAGAGATCTCGTCAGATCCTACAATGAGCAGTTCTTC. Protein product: CSARDLVRSYNEQFF.

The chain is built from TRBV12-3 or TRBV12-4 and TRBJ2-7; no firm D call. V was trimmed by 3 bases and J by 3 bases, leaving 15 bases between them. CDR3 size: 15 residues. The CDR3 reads CASSFGISRHYEQYF. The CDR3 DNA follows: TGTGCCAGCAGTTTCGGAATCAGCCGCCACTACGAGCAGTACTTC.